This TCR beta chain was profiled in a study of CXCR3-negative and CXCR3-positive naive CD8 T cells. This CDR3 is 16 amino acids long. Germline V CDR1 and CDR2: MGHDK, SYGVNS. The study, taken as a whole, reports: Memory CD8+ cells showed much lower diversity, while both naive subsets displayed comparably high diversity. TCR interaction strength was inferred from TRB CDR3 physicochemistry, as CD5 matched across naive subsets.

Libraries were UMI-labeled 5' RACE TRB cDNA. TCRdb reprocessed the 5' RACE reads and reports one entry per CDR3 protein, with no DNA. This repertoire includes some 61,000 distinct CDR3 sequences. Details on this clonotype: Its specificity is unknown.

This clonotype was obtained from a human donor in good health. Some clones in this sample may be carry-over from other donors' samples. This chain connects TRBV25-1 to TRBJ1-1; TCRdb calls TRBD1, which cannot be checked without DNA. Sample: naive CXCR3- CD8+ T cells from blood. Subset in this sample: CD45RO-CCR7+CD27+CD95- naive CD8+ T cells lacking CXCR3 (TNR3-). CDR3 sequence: CASSEYYPRGQTEAFF.